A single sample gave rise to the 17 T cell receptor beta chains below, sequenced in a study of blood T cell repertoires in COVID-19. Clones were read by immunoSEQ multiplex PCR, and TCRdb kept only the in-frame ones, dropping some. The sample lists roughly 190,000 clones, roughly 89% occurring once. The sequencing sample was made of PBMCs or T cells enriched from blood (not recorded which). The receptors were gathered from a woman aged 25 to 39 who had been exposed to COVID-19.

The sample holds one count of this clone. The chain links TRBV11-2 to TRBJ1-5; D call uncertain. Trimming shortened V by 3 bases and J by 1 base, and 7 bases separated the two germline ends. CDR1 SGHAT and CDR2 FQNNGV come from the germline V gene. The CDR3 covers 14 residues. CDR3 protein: CASSFGRSNQPQHF. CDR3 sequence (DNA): TGTGCCAGCAGCTTCGGCAGGAGCAATCAGCCCCAGCATTTT.

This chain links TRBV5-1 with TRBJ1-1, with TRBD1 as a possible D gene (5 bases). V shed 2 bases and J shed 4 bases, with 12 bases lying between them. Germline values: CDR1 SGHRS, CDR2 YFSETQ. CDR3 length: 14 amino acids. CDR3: CASSFRQGGTEAFF. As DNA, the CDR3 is TGCGCCAGCAGCTTTAGGCAGGGAGGCACTGAAGCTTTCTTT.

The CDR3 is CATRTATNEKLFF. The CDR3 DNA follows: TGTGCCACTCGGACAGCAACTAATGAAAAACTGTTTTTT. The rearrangement uses TRBV19 and TRBJ1-4; possibly TRBD1 for D (6 bases). The CDR3 is made up of 13 amino acids. The V end was cut by 10 bases, the J end by 0 bases, with 9 bases between. CDR1 LNHDA and CDR2 SQIVND come from the germline V gene (reference sequence).

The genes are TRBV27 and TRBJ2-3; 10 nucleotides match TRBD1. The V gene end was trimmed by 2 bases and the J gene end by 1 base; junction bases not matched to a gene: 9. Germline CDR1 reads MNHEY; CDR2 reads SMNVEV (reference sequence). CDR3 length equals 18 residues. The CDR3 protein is CASSLRGTGEDGTDTQYF. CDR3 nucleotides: TGTGCCAGCAGTTTAAGGGGGACAGGGGAAGATGGCACAGATACGCAGTATTTT.

The CDR3 sequence is CASSLGEYNSPLHF. The CDR3 nucleotides are TGTGCCAGCAGCTTAGGGGAGTATAATTCACCCCTCCACTTT. The chain carries TRBV7-9 and TRBJ1-6; D unresolved. CDR1 SEHNR and CDR2 FQNEAQ come from the germline V gene (reference sequence). The CDR3 length is 14 residues. V lost 1 base and J 4 bases, leaving 5 bases between the germline ends.

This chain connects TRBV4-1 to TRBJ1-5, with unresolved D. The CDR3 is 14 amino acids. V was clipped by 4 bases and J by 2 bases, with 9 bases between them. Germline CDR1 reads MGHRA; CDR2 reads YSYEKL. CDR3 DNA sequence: TGCGCCAGCAGCCCCGCGGAGGGCAATCAGCCCCAGCATTTT. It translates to CASSPAEGNQPQHF.

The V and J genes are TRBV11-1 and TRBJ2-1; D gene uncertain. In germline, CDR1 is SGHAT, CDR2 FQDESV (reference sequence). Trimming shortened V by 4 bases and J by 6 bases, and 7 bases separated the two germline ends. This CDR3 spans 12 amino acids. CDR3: CASSSGVNEQFF. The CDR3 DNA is TGTGCCAGCAGCTCTGGAGTCAATGAGCAGTTCTTC.

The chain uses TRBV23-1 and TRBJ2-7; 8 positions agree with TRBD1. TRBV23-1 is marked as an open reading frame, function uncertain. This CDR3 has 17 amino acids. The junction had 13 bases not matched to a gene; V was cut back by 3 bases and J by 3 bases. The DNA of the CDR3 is TGCGCCAGCAGTCATTCGTTAGCTGGACAGGGAAGCTACGAGCAGTACTTC. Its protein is CASSHSLAGQGSYEQYF.

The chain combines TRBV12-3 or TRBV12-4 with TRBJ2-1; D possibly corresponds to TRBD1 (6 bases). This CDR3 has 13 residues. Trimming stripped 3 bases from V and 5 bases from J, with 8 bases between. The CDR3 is CASSFKGDNEQFF. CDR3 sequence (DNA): TGTGCCAGCAGTTTTAAGGGGGACAATGAGCAGTTCTTC.

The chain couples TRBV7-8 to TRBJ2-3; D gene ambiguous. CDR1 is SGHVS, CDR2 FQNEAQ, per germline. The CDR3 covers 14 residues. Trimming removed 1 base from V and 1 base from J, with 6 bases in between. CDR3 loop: CASSLDIGTDTQYF. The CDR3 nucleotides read TGTGCCAGCAGCTTAGATATCGGCACAGATACGCAGTATTTT.

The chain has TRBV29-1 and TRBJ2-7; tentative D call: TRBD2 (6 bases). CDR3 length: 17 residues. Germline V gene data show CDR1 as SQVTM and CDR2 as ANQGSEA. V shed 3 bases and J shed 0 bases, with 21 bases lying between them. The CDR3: CSVEGQSEGLSSYEQYF. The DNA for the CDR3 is TGCAGCGTTGAGGGGCAGTCGGAGGGCTTAAGCTCCTACGAGCAGTACTTC.

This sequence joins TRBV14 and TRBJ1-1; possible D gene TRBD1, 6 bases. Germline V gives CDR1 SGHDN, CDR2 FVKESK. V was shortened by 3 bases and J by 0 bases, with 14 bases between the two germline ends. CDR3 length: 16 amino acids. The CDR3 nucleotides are TGTGCCAGCAGCCAGACTCGGGGGGGCATGAACACTGAAGCTTTCTTT. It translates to CASSQTRGGMNTEAFF.

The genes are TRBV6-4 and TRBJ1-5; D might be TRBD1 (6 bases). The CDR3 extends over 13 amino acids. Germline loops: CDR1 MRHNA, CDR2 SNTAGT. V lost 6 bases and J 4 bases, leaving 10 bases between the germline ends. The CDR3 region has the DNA TGTGCCAGCAGCTGGGACAAAAATCAGCCCCAGCATTTT. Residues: CASSWDKNQPQHF.

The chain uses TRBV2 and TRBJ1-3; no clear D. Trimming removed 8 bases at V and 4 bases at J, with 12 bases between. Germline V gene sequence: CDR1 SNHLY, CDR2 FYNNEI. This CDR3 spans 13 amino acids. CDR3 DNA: TGTGCCAGCTTGCGTCTTGCGGGAAACACCATATATTTT. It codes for CASLRLAGNTIYF.

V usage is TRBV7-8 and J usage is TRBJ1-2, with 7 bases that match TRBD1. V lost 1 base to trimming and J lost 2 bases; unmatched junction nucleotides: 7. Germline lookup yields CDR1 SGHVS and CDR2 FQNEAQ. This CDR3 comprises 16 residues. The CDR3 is CASSLVAGQLNYGYTF. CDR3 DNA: TGTGCCAGCAGCTTAGTCGCGGGACAGTTAAACTATGGCTACACCTTC.

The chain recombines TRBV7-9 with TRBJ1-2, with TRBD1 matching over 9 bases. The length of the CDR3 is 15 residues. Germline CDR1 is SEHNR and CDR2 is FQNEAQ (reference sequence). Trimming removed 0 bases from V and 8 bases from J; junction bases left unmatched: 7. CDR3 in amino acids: CASSLAWDRVQGYTF. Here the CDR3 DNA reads TGTGCCAGCAGCTTAGCTTGGGACAGGGTTCAAGGCTACACCTTC.

CDR3 nucleotide sequence: TGTGCCAGCAGCTCCCCCGGGACAGCGTACGAGCAGTACTTC. This gives the protein CASSSPGTAYEQYF. The chain carries TRBV7-9 and TRBJ2-7; 7 nucleotides align to TRBD1. The CDR3 length is 14 residues. Trimming cost V 4 bases and J 4 bases; bases outside gene matches: 7. Germline values: CDR1 SEHNR, CDR2 FQNEAQ (reference sequence).